Shown below are 3 T cell receptor beta chains from a single sample sequenced in a study of cytomegalovirus exposure and HLA in healthy donors. Vbeta (60) and Jbeta (13) primers were used in the PCR. The data were produced by immunoSEQ multiplex PCR, yet TCRdb's version contains in-frame clones alone and is incomplete. This repertoire includes roughly 42,000 clones. Sample: PBMCs. The receptors were gathered from a man younger than 45 in good health and CMV-seronegative.

V and J are TRBV28 and TRBJ1-6; maybe TRBD1 (5 bases). The germline CDR1 and CDR2 sequences are MDHEN and SYDVKM. Trimming left V 8 bases short and J 3 bases short, with 17 bases between. The CDR3 spans 16 residues. The CDR3 coding sequence is TGTGCCAGCCTTATGGGGGGTTTGAGCTATAATTCACCCCTCCACTTT. Protein: CASLMGGLSYNSPLHF.

This sequence joins TRBV4-3 and TRBJ1-6; TRBD1 matches at 7 bases. V gave up 4 bases and J gave up 8 bases; unmatched junction bases: 17. Per germline, CDR1 LGHNA and CDR2 YSLEER. The CDR3 is 18 residues long. The CDR3 region has the DNA TGCGCCAGCAGCCTAAGATGGGAGGACAGGCCCCCCTATTCACCCCTCCACTTT. Its translation: CASSLRWEDRPPYSPLHF.

J is TRBJ1-5 and V is TRBV7-8; TRBD1 matches 10 bases. CDR1 is SGHVS, CDR2 FQNEAQ, per germline. Trimming removed 5 bases from V and 5 bases from J; junction bases left unmatched: 6. This CDR3 region has 15 residues. The CDR3 is CASSPRGTGDQPQHF. The CDR3 coding sequence is TGTGCCAGCAGCCCCCGCGGGACAGGGGATCAGCCCCAGCATTTT.